The source of this T cell receptor beta chain is a study of cytomegalovirus exposure and HLA in healthy donors. Whole-study results and caveats: Several of the most significant clusters appeared linked to common viral pathogens, based on a later analysis.

Germline V gene lookup returns CDR1 SSHAT and CDR2 FNYEAQ (reference sequence). Trimming cost V 1 base and J 5 bases; bases outside gene matches: 13. The CDR3 is 17 residues long. About this clone itself: The antigen remains unidentified.

It was with 60 Vbeta and 13 Jbeta primers that the PCR ran. Assay: immunoSEQ multiplex PCR; the TCRdb copy retains only in-frame clones and omits some. This sample's table reports 150,000 to 200,000 clones. Sequencing was performed on PBMCs. The gene calls are TRBV7-7 and TRBJ2-5; 7 nucleotides align to TRBD2. This TCR derives from a man younger than 45 in good health and CMV-seronegative. The CDR3: CASSLGDRGGSFETQYF. The DNA for the CDR3 is TGTGCCAGCAGCTTAGGGGACCGTGGCGGGAGCTTTGAGACCCAGTACTTC.